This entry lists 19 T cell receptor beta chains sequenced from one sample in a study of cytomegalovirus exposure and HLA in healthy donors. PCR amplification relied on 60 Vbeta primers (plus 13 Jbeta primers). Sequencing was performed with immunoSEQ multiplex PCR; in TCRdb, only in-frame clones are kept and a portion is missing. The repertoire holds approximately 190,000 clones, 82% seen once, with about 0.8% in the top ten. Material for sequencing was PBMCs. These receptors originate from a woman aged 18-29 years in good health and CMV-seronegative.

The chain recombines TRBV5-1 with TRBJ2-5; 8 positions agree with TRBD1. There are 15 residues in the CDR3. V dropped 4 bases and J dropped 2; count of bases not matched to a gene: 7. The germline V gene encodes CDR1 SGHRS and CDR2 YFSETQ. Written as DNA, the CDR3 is TGCGCCAGCAGCAGACAGGGGTGGGAGCAAGAGACCCAGTACTTC. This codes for CASSRQGWEQETQYF.

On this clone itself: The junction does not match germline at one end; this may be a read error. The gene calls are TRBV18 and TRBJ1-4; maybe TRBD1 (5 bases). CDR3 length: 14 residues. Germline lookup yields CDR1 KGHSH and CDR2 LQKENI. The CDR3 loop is CARSPPGRGEKLFF. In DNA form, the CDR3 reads TGTGCCAGATCACCACCGGGGCGGGGTGAAAAACTGTTTTTT.

Written as DNA, the CDR3 is TGTGCCAGCAGCCGACTAGCGGGGGATTCAAATACGCAGTATTTT. Its protein product is CASSRLAGDSNTQYF. The chain uses TRBV7-2 and TRBJ2-3; 12 bases are a match to TRBD2. This CDR3 has 15 amino acids. Germline V gene sequence: CDR1 SGHTA, CDR2 FQGNSA. The V and J ends lost 5 bases and 7 bases, in that order; junction bases with no gene match: 7.

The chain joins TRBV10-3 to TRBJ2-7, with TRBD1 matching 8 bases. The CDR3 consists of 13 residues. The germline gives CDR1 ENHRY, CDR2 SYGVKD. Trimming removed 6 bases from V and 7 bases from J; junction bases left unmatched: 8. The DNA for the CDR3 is TGTGCCATCAGGGGGACAGGCCCTAATGAGCAGTACTTC. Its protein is CAIRGTGPNEQYF.

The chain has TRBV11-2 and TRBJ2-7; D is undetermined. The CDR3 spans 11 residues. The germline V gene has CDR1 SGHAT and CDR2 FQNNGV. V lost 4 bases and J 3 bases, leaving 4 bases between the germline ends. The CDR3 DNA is TGTGCCAGCAGCTCCCACTACGAGCAGTACTTC. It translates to CASSSHYEQYF.

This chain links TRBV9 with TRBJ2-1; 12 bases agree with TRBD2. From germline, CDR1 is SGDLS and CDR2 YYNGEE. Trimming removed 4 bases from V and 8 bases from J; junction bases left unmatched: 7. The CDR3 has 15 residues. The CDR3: CASSPGTSGLDEQFF. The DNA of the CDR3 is TGTGCCAGCAGCCCTGGGACTAGCGGGTTGGATGAGCAGTTCTTC. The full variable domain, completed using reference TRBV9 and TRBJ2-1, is DSGVTQTPKHLITATGQRVTLRCSPRSGDLSVYWYQQSLDQGLQFLIQYYNGEERAKGNILERFSAQQFPDLHSELNLSSLELGDSALYFCASSPGTSGLDEQFFGPGTRLTVL.

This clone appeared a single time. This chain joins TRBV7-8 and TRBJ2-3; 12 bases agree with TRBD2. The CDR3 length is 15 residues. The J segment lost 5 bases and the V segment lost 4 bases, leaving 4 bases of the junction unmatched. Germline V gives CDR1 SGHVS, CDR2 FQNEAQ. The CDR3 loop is CASSWLAGGIDTQYF. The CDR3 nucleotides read TGTGCCAGCAGCTGGCTAGCGGGAGGGATAGATACGCAGTATTTT.

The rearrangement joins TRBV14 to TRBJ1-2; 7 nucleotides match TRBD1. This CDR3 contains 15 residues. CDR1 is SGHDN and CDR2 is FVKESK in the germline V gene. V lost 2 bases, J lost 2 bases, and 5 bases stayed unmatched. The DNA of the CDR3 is TGTGCCAGCAGCCAAAGAGGGGGACAGAACTATGGCTACACCTTC. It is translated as CASSQRGGQNYGYTF.

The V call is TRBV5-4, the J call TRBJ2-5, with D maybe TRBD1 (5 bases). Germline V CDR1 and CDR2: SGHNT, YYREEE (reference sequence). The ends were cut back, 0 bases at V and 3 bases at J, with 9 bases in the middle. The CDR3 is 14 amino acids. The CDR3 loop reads CASSLGQHEETQYF. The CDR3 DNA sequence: TGTGCCAGCAGCTTGGGACAGCATGAAGAGACCCAGTACTTC.

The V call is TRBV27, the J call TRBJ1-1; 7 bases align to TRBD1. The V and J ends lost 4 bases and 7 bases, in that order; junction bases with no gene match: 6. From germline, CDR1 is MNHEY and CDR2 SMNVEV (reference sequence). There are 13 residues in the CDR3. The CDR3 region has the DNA TGTGCCAGCAGTTACAGACAGGGCCTTGAAGCTTTCTTT. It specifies CASSYRQGLEAFF.

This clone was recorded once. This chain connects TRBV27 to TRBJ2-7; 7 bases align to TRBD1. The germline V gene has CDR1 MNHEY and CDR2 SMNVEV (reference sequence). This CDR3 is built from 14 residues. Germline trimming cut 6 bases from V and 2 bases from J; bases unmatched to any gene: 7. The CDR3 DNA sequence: TGTGCCAGCAGCGATAGGACAGGTCCCTACGAGCAGTACTTC. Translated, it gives CASSDRTGPYEQYF.

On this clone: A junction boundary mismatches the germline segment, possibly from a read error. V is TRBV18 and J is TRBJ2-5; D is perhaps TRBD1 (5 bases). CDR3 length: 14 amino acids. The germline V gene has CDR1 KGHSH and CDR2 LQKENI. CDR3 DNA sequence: TGTGCCAGCTCACCGGGGCTAAACCAGGAGACCCAGTACTTC. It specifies CASSPGLNQETQYF.

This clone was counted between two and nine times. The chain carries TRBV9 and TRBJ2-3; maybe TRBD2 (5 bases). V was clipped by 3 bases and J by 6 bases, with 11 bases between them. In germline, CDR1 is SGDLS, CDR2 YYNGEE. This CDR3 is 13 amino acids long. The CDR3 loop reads CASSAPPGDTQYF. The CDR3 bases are TGTGCCAGCAGCGCCCCCCCGGGGGATACGCAGTATTTT.

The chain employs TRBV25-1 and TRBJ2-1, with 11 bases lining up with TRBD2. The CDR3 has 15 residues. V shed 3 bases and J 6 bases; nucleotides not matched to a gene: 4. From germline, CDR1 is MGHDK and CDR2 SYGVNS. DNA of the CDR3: TGTGCCAGCAGTGACCCGGGACTAGCGGCCAATGAGCAGTTCTTC. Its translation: CASSDPGLAANEQFF.

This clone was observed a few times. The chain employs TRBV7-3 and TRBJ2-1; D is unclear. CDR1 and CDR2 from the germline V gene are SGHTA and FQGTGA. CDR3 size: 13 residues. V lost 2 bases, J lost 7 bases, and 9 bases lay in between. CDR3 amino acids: CASSLSSINEQFF. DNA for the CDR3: TGTGCCAGCAGCTTATCCTCTATTAATGAGCAGTTCTTC. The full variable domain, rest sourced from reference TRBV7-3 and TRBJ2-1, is GAGVSQTPSNKVTEKGKYVELRCDPISGHTALYWYRQSLGQGPEFLIYFQGTGAADDSGLPNDRFFAVRPEGSVSTLKIQRTERGDSAVYLCASSLSSINEQFFGPGTRLTVL.

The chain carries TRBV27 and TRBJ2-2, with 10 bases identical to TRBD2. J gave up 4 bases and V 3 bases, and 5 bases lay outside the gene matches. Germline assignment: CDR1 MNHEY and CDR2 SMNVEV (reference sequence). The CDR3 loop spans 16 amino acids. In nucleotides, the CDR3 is TGTGCCAGCAGTTTCCTAGCGGGAGCGATCACCGGGGAGCTGTTTTTT. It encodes CASSFLAGAITGELFF.

This CDR3 is CSAEFGTVSIEQFF. In nucleotides, the CDR3 is TGCAGCGCCGAATTTGGGACAGTGTCTATTGAGCAGTTCTTC. V gene TRBV29-1 combines with J gene TRBJ2-1, with 7 positions matching TRBD1. Losses at the gene ends were 7 bases for V and 9 bases for J; bases not matched to a gene: 15. The germline V gene encodes CDR1 SQVTM and CDR2 ANQGSEA. The CDR3 runs to 14 residues.

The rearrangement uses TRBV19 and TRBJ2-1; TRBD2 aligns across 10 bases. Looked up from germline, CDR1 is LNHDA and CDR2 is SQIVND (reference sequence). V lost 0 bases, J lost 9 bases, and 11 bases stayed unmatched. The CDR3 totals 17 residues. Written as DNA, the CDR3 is TGTGCCAGTAGTATAGAACACGCTAGCGGGAGTTCAGCTGAGCAGTTCTTC. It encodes CASSIEHASGSSAEQFF.

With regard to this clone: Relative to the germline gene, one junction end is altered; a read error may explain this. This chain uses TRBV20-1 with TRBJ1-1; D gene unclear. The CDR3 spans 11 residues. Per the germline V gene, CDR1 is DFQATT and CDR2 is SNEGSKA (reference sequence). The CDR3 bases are TGCAGTGCTTCGCTCGAGTTAGGAGAACGATTT. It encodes CSASLELGERF.